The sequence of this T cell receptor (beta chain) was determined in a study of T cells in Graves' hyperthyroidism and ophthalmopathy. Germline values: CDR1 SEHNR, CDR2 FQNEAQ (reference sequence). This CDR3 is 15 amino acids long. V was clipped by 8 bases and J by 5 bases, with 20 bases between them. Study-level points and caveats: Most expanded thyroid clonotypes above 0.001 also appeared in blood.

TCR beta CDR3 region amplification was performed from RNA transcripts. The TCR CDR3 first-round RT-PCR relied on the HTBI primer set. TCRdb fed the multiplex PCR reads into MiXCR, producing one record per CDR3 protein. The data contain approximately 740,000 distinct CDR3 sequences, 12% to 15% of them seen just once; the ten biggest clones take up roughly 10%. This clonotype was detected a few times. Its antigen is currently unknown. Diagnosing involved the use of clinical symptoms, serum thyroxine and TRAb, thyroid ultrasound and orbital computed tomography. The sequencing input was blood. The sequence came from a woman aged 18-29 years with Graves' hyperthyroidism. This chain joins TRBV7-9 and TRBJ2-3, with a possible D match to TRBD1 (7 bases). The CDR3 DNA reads TGTGCCAGCTCCCGGCAGGGGGGCACACAAGATACGCAGTATTTT. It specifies CASSRQGGTQDTQYF.